A single sample gave rise to the 3 T cell receptor beta chains below, sequenced in a study of blood T cell repertoires in COVID-19. Assay: immunoSEQ multiplex PCR; the TCRdb copy retains only in-frame clones and omits some. The profile covers some 48,000 clones, with 65% to 90% appearing a single time and 7.5% to 8.5% taken by the ten largest. Sequenced: peripheral blood. The receptors come from a human donor in a cohort sampled during active COVID-19.

The chain couples TRBV19 to TRBJ2-7; unclear D gene. This CDR3 has 13 amino acids. Trimming shortened V by 0 bases and J by 4 bases, and 7 bases separated the two germline ends. Germline assignment: CDR1 LNHDA and CDR2 SQIVND (reference sequence). CDR3 sequence reads: CASSIEGRYEQYF. Written as DNA, the CDR3 is TGTGCCAGTAGTATAGAGGGCAGGTACGAGCAGTACTTC.

The V call is TRBV5-8, the J call TRBJ1-5; the match to TRBD1 covers 7 bases. The V gene end was trimmed by 2 bases and the J gene end by 4 bases; junction bases not matched to a gene: 6. Per germline, CDR1 SGHTS and CDR2 YDEGEE. This CDR3 contains 15 residues. This chain's CDR3 is CASSLRGTANQPQHF. In nucleotides, the CDR3 is TGTGCCAGCAGCTTAAGAGGGACAGCGAATCAGCCCCAGCATTTT. Based on the CDR3 plus reference TRBV5-8 and TRBJ1-5, the full variable domain is EAGVTQSPTHLIKTRGQQATLRCSPISGHTSVYWYQQALGLGLQFLLWYDEGEERNRGNFPPRFSGRQFPNYSSELNVNALELEDSALYLCASSLRGTANQPQHFGDGTRLSIL.

The sample holds one count of this clone. This rearrangement joins TRBV2 to TRBJ2-7; the match to TRBD1 covers 9 bases. This CDR3 is 14 amino acids long. Trimming at V came to 5 bases and at J to 5 bases, leaving 7 bases not matched to a gene. Looked up from germline, CDR1 is SNHLY and CDR2 is FYNNEI. DNA of the CDR3: TGTGCCAGCAGTAGCCCGGGACAGGGAGACGAGCAGTACTTC. Amino acid sequence: CASSSPGQGDEQYF. The full variable domain, in which reference TRBV2 and TRBJ2-7 provide the parts outside the CDR3, is EPEVTQTPSHQVTQMGQEVILRCVPISNHLYFYWYRQILGQKVEFLVSFYNNEISEKSEIFDDQFSVERPDGSNFTLKIRSTKLEDSAMYFCASSSPGQGDEQYFGPGTRLTVT.